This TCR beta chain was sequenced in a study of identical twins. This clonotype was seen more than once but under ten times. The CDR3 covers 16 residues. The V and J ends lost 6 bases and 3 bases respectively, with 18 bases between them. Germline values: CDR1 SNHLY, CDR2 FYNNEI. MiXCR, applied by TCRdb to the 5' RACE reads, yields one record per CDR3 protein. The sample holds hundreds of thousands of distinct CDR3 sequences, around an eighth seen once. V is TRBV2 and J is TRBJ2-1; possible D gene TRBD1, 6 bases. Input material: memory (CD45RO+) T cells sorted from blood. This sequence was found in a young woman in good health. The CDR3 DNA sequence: TGTGCCAGCAGCGATCGAACAGGGTTGGTCTACAATGAGCAGTTCTTC. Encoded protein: CASSDRTGLVYNEQFF. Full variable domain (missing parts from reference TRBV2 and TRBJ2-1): EPEVTQTPSHQVTQMGQEVILRCVPISNHLYFYWYRQILGQKVEFLVSFYNNEISEKSEIFDDQFSVERPDGSNFTLKIRSTKLEDSAMYFCASSDRTGLVYNEQFFGPGTRLTVL.